The 3 T cell receptor beta chains given below trace back to one sample, sequenced in a study of T cell responses to AZD1222 COVID-19 vaccine. The data were produced by immunoSEQ multiplex PCR, yet TCRdb's version contains in-frame clones alone and is incomplete. The table has some 150,000 clones, about nine tenths seen once. Sample: peripheral blood, taken on day 0 of AZD1222 vaccination. These receptors were collected from an adult in good health.

This chain links TRBV5-4 with TRBJ2-3; 8 bases line up with TRBD2. Germline values: CDR1 SGHNT, CDR2 YYREEE (reference sequence). This CDR3 comprises 15 residues. Losses at the gene ends were 2 bases for V and 5 bases for J; bases not matched to a gene: 7. The CDR3 loop is CASSFSGLAEDTQYF. CDR3 sequence (DNA): TGTGCCAGCAGCTTTTCCGGACTAGCTGAAGATACGCAGTATTTT.

This clone came up a few times. This chain joins TRBV2 and TRBJ2-3; D remains unclear. The CDR3 extends over 12 amino acids. The V end lost 5 bases, the J end lost 2 bases, and 5 bases lay between the germline ends. Germline values: CDR1 SNHLY, CDR2 FYNNEI. CDR3 residues: CASSTTTDTQYF. The CDR3 bases are TGTGCCAGCAGTACGACCACAGATACGCAGTATTTT.

The rearrangement joins TRBV6-5 to TRBJ2-2, with TRBD1 as a possible D gene (6 bases). V was cut by 2 bases and J by 4 bases, with 11 bases left in between. Germline assignment: CDR1 MNHEY and CDR2 SVGAGI. CDR3 length: 15 residues. The CDR3 region has the DNA TGTGCCAGCAGTTACGCGGACAGTCCCACCGGGGAGCTGTTTTTT. Its protein product is CASSYADSPTGELFF.